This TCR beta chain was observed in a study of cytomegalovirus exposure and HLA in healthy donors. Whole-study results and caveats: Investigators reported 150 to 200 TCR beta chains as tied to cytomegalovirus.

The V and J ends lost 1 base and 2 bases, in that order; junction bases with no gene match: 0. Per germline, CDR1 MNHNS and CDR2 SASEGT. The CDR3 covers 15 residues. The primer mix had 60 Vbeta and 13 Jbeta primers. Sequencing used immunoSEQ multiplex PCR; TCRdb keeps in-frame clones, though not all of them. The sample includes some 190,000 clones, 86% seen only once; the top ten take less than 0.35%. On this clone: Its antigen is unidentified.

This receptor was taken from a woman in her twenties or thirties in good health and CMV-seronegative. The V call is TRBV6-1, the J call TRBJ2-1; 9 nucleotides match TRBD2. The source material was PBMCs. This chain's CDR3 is CASSEGTSAYNEQFF. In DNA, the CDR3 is TGTGCCAGCAGTGAAGGGACTAGCGCCTACAATGAGCAGTTCTTC.